This TCR beta chain was sequenced during a study of T cells in Graves' hyperthyroidism and ophthalmopathy. V lost 6 bases, J lost 5 bases, and 15 bases stayed unmatched. The CDR3 contains 17 residues. The germline CDR1 and CDR2 sequences are MNHEY and SVGEGT. This clonotype was detected only a few times. RNA transcripts served as the template for amplifying TCR beta CDR3 regions. The study used the HTBI primer set for a first-round RT-PCR of the TCR CDR3. TCRdb fed the multiplex PCR reads into MiXCR, producing one record per CDR3 protein. The table shows 530,000 or so distinct CDR3 sequences, with approximately 25% occurring only once.

The V call is TRBV6-2 or TRBV6-3, the J call TRBJ2-7; 11 bases are a match to TRBD2. This receptor was obtained from a woman aged 25 to 45 with Graves' ophthalmopathy. Sequencing input: blood. The CDR3 nucleotides are TGTGCCAGCAGCATTCAATTAGCGGGAGGGCTTCACAACGAGCAGTACTTC. It codes for CASSIQLAGGLHNEQYF.